A selection of T cell receptor beta chains follows, all from one sample in a study of blood T cells in healthy people across ages. In TCRdb, the 5' RACE reads were re-called with MiXCR into one record per CDR3 protein. The repertoire holds approximately 700,000 distinct CDR3 sequences, with approximately 31% as singletons. The sequenced sample consisted of blood. The receptors stem from an elderly woman in good health. Both conserved end residues are part of each CDR3.

j_gene: TRBJ2-1; len: 16; v_gene: TRBV6-1; CDR3aa: CASSEFGTSGYNEQFF
j_gene: TRBJ1-2; len: 13; v_gene: TRBV9; CDR3aa: CASSVDFNYGYTF
j_gene: TRBJ2-5; len: 13; v_gene: TRBV7-3; CDR3aa: CASSPDVGETQYF
j_gene: TRBJ2-7; len: 19; v_gene: TRBV5-1; CDR3aa: CASSPPTTGTGGSSYEQYF
j_gene: TRBJ2-7; len: 14; v_gene: TRBV9; CDR3aa: CASSARPRSYEQYF
j_gene: TRBJ2-1; len: 16; v_gene: TRBV4-3; CDR3aa: CASSQDSGGEYNEQFF
j_gene: TRBJ2-7; len: 15; v_gene: TRBV5-8; CDR3aa: CASSTGQGLREEQYF
j_gene: TRBJ1-1; len: 17; v_gene: TRBV9; CDR3aa: CASSVDPPGGRLPEAFF
j_gene: TRBJ1-2; len: 17; v_gene: TRBV13; CDR3aa: CASSPQLGQGTNYGYTF
j_gene: TRBJ1-1; len: 16; v_gene: TRBV7-9; CDR3aa: CASSRSLRGENTEAFF
j_gene: TRBJ1-2; len: 13; v_gene: TRBV3-1; CDR3aa: CASSPRGYYGYTF
j_gene: TRBJ1-3; len: 18; v_gene: TRBV9; CDR3aa: CASSPTPRTGGSGNTIYF
j_gene: TRBJ2-6; len: 16; v_gene: TRBV6-1; CDR3aa: CASSEAQYSGANVLTF
j_gene: TRBJ1-4; len: 15; v_gene: TRBV5-4; CDR3aa: CASSLVAGGEEKLFF
j_gene: TRBJ2-3; len: 15; v_gene: TRBV12-3/TRBV12-4; CDR3aa: CASSLAGGHTDTQYF
j_gene: TRBJ1-1; len: 16; v_gene: TRBV6-6; CDR3aa: CATRGTGARSDTEAFF
j_gene: TRBJ2-1; len: 17; v_gene: TRBV11-2; CDR3aa: CASGDAIAGSSYNEQFF
j_gene: TRBJ1-2; len: 14; v_gene: TRBV7-2; CDR3aa: CASSLGVGGDGYTF
j_gene: TRBJ1-4; len: 14; v_gene: TRBV25-1; CDR3aa: CASPRDSENEKLFF
j_gene: TRBJ1-2; len: 12; v_gene: TRBV29-1; CDR3aa: CRAGRPDYGYTF
j_gene: TRBJ2-3; len: 15; v_gene: TRBV7-2; CDR3aa: CASSLVAGLRDTQYF
j_gene: TRBJ2-5; len: 15; v_gene: TRBV11-2; CDR3aa: CASGLGTARAETQYF
j_gene: TRBJ2-5; len: 15; v_gene: TRBV28; CDR3aa: CASSLSGTEEETQYF
j_gene: TRBJ2-6; len: 17; v_gene: TRBV10-3; CDR3aa: CAITGLAGESGANVLTF
j_gene: TRBJ2-1; len: 14; v_gene: TRBV20-1; CDR3aa: CSAMHTKTYNEQFF
j_gene: TRBJ1-6; len: 16; v_gene: TRBV5-6; CDR3aa: CASSSSRTGYNSPLHF
j_gene: TRBJ2-7; len: 15; v_gene: TRBV7-9; CDR3aa: CASSLVGQGADEQYF
j_gene: TRBJ2-3; len: 16; v_gene: TRBV7-8; CDR3aa: CASSFRMAGSTDTQYF
j_gene: TRBJ2-1; len: 12; v_gene: TRBV12-3/TRBV12-4; CDR3aa: CASSFVGGIQFF
j_gene: TRBJ2-6; len: 18; v_gene: TRBV6-1; CDR3aa: CASRIQGTGFSGANVLTF
j_gene: TRBJ1-5; len: 15; v_gene: TRBV5-5; CDR3aa: CASSLSDSSNQPQHF
j_gene: TRBJ1-2; len: 16; v_gene: TRBV5-5; CDR3aa: CASSLVPGSANYGYTF
j_gene: TRBJ2-2; len: 16; v_gene: TRBV9; CDR3aa: CASSVGLAGGAGELFF
j_gene: TRBJ2-1; len: 11; v_gene: TRBV30; CDR3aa: CAWSATNEQFF
j_gene: TRBJ2-1; len: 13; v_gene: TRBV20-1; CDR3aa: CSASVPFGNEQFF
j_gene: TRBJ2-3; len: 14; v_gene: TRBV9; CDR3aa: CASSVSASTDTQYF
j_gene: TRBJ1-1; len: 13; v_gene: TRBV7-3; CDR3aa: CASTHGHGSEAFF
j_gene: TRBJ1-6; len: 15; v_gene: TRBV20-1; CDR3aa: CSATTQGRGNSPLHF
j_gene: TRBJ1-1; len: 12; v_gene: TRBV29-1; CDR3aa: CSVEGGNTEAFF
j_gene: TRBJ2-1; len: 16; v_gene: TRBV20-1; CDR3aa: CSARGPARGTSDEQFF
j_gene: TRBJ1-5; len: 15; v_gene: TRBV2; CDR3aa: CASRQGVLSNQPQHF
j_gene: TRBJ1-1; len: 14; v_gene: TRBV20-1; CDR3aa: CSATEGGHGTEAFF
j_gene: TRBJ1-5; len: 15; v_gene: TRBV5-1; CDR3aa: CASSSGPEGNQPQHF
j_gene: TRBJ2-1; len: 20; v_gene: TRBV4-1; CDR3aa: CASSQDFPLFSGGISNEQFF
j_gene: TRBJ1-2; len: 13; v_gene: TRBV29-1; CDR3aa: CSVGRGGSYGYTF
j_gene: TRBJ2-7; len: 16; v_gene: TRBV3-1; CDR3aa: CASSQRTGGNSYEQYF
j_gene: TRBJ2-1; len: 15; v_gene: TRBV6-5; CDR3aa: CASSYSVAGGGEQFF
j_gene: TRBJ2-7; len: 15; v_gene: TRBV7-2; CDR3aa: CASSQGQGLAYEQYF
j_gene: TRBJ1-4; len: 13; v_gene: TRBV29-1; CDR3aa: CSVTDTLHEKLFF
j_gene: TRBJ2-5; len: 14; v_gene: TRBV9; CDR3aa: CASTVGGGEETQYF
j_gene: TRBJ2-6; len: 14; v_gene: TRBV10-3; CDR3aa: CAISPSSGANVLTF
j_gene: TRBJ1-5; len: 15; v_gene: TRBV9; CDR3aa: CASSVTDGAHQPQHF
j_gene: TRBJ2-7; len: 12; v_gene: TRBV2; CDR3aa: CAIRDRAYEQYF